Sequencing of this TCR beta chain was carried out in a study of T cell responses to AZD1222 COVID-19 vaccine. This clone came up once. Its antigen remains unidentified. Here immunoSEQ multiplex PCR was the method, and the copy in TCRdb shows in-frame clones only, minus some. Of tens of thousands of clones listed, 80% to 90% are singletons. The CDR3 length is 15 residues. Trimming pared 7 bases from V and 5 bases from J, leaving 21 bases between. Germline V gene lookup returns CDR1 SGHRS and CDR2 YFSETQ. Overall study results and limits: Researchers took repertoire samples only after the peak T cell response had come.

The sample consisted of peripheral blood, taken on day 0 of AZD1222 vaccination. V and J are TRBV5-1 and TRBJ2-5; TRBD1 or TRBD2 may be the D gene (6 bases each). This TCR was recovered from an adult in good health. The CDR3 loop reads CASFSGASSSETQYF. The CDR3 region has the DNA TGCGCCAGCTTCTCGGGGGCCTCGTCTTCGGAGACCCAGTACTTC.